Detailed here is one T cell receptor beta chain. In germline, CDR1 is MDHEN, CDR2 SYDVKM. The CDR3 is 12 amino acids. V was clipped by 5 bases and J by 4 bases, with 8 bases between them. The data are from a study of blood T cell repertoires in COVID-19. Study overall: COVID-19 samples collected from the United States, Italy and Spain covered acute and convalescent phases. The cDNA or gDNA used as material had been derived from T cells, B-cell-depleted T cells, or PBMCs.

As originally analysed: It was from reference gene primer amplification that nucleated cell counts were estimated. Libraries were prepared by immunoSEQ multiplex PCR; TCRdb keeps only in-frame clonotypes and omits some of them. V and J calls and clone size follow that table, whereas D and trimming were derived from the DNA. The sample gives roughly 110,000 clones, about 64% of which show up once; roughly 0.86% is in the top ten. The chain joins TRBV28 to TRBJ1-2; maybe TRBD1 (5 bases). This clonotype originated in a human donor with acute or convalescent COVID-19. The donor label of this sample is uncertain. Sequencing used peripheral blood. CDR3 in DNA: TGTGCCAGCAGTCCACAGGTCTATGGCTACACCTTC. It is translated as CASSPQVYGYTF.